This entry is about one T cell receptor (beta chain). The sample is drawn from a study of blood T cell repertoires in COVID-19. Overall study: Acute and convalescent COVID-19 specimens originated in the United States, Italy and Spain. PBMCs, B-cell-depleted T cells, or T cells provided the cDNA or gDNA that made up the material.

The V end lost 3 bases, the J end lost 4 bases, and 19 bases lay between the germline ends. CDR3 length: 16 residues. The V gene's germline CDR1 is SGHRS and CDR2 YFSETQ. In the source study's methods: Reference gene primer amplification in the assay estimated nucleated cell counts. The repertoire was sequenced with immunoSEQ multiplex PCR; TCRdb's copy has only in-frame clones and lacks some. The V and J calls and clone size are taken from that table; D and trimming were inferred from the DNA. The sample contains around 370,000 clones, around 90% of which appear only once. This receptor was identified in a woman younger than 35 who had recovered from COVID-19. The chain is built from TRBV5-1 and TRBJ1-2; D is unclear. The specimen sequenced was peripheral blood. Here the CDR3 DNA reads TGCGCCAGCAGCTACCAACCAGGAGGCCGCCCCTATGGCTACACCTTC. It is translated as CASSYQPGGRPYGYTF.